Below, 14 T cell receptor beta chains from the same sample are listed, as sequenced in a study. Each CDR3 protein is one row after TCRdb ran MiXCR on the 5' RACE reads. In the table there are 60,000 to 65,000 distinct CDR3 sequences, approximately 23% of which are singletons. Sequencing used memory CD4+ T cells sorted from a lymph node. Regarding subset: memory CD4+ T cells, CD4+CD45RO+CD25-. Every receptor here comes from a female donor with breast cancer.

The chain links TRBV13 to TRBJ2-7; the D gene is possibly TRBD2 (5 bases). CDR1 and CDR2 (germline): PRHDT, FYEKMQ (reference sequence). The CDR3 covers 13 residues. Trimming removed 5 bases at V and 10 bases at J, with 18 bases between. The CDR3 coding sequence is TGTGCCAGCAGCCAAAGACGGGCCACTAGTCAGTACTTC. Its translation: CASSQRRATSQYF.

The chain is built from TRBV5-5 and TRBJ2-7, with D uncertain. Germline V gives CDR1 SGHKS, CDR2 YYEKEE (reference sequence). The CDR3 loop spans 14 amino acids. V was trimmed by 0 bases and J by 7 bases, leaving 14 bases between them. The CDR3 nucleotides are TGTGCCAGCAGCTTGGAGCGCGATAGTCAGGAGCAGTACTTC. Residues: CASSLERDSQEQYF.

V gene TRBV7-9 combines with J gene TRBJ1-1; D is unresolved. Germline values: CDR1 SEHNR, CDR2 FQNEAQ (reference sequence). The CDR3 length is 14 residues. V gave up 1 base and J gave up 1 base, with 7 bases separating them. CDR3 bases: TGTGCCAGCAGCTTAGAATGGGGGAACACTGAAGCTTTCTTT. Translation gives CASSLEWGNTEAFF.

The genes are TRBV20-1 and TRBJ1-2, with 9 bases identical to TRBD1. From germline, CDR1 is DFQATT and CDR2 SNEGSKA (reference sequence). The CDR3 contains 13 residues. The J segment lost 5 bases and the V segment lost 5 bases, leaving 6 bases of the junction unmatched. The CDR3 bases are TGCAGTGCTCGTGAAGGACAGGGGTATGGCTACACCTTC. Its protein product is CSAREGQGYGYTF.

This clonotype was picked up many times. This CDR3 reads CASSLSLGGANYGYTF. The CDR3 DNA reads as TGTGCCAGCAGCTTAAGTCTTGGCGGAGCTAACTATGGCTACACCTTC. The rearrangement joins TRBV7-2 to TRBJ1-2; unclear D gene. V lost 2 bases, J lost 0 bases, and 13 bases lay in between. Germline V CDR1 and CDR2: SGHTA, FQGNSA. This CDR3 has 16 residues.

As regards this clonotype: This may be a read error: a much more frequent sequence differs by one nucleotide. This chain uses TRBV6-2 or TRBV6-3 with TRBJ1-1; no firm D call. Germline values: CDR1 MNHEY, CDR2 SVGEGT. V was trimmed by 4 bases and J by 1 base, leaving 7 bases between them. CDR3 length: 13 residues. CDR3 protein: CASSCSENTEAFF. DNA of the CDR3: TGTGCCAGCAGTTGCTCGGAGAACACTGAAGCTTTCTTT.

The table lists this clonotype with a count of one. Mismatch with germline at one junction end may stem from a read error. The genes are TRBV4-3 and TRBJ2-1; 9 bases map to TRBD1. The germline gives CDR1 LGHNA, CDR2 YSLEER. The CDR3 sequence is 17 residues long. This CDR3 reads CASNQQLGQGIDNEQFF. CDR3 coding DNA: TGCGCCAGCAACCAACAACTCGGACAGGGGATTGACAATGAGCAGTTCTTC.

This clonotype occurred many times. This rearrangement joins TRBV7-3 to TRBJ2-3; perhaps TRBD1 as D (6 bases). Per germline, CDR1 SGHTA and CDR2 FQGTGA. Trimming removed 5 bases from V and 5 bases from J, with 17 bases in between. CDR3 length equals 15 residues. The CDR3 sequence: CASSPGLGARDTQYF. The CDR3 nucleotides read TGTGCCAGCAGCCCAGGGTTGGGGGCAAGAGATACGCAGTATTTT. Together with reference TRBV7-3 and TRBJ2-3, the CDR3 gives the full variable domain: GAGVSQTPSNKVTEKGKYVELRCDPISGHTALYWYRQSLGQGPEFLIYFQGTGAADDSGLPNDRFFAVRPEGSVSTLKIQRTERGDSAVYLCASSPGLGARDTQYFGPGTRLTVL.

This clonotype appeared many times. The chain couples TRBV5-1 to TRBJ2-3; D unresolved. The germline V gene has CDR1 SGHRS and CDR2 YFSETQ. Trimming took 0 bases from V and 3 from J, leaving 2 bases between them. The CDR3 extends over 12 amino acids. The DNA for the CDR3 is TGCGCCAGCAGCTTGGAAACAGATACGCAGTATTTT. This codes for CASSLETDTQYF. The full variable domain, rest sourced from reference TRBV5-1 and TRBJ2-3, is KAGVTQTPRYLIKTRGQQVTLSCSPISGHRSVSWYQQTPGQGLQFLFEYFSETQRNKGNFPGRFSGRQFSNSRSEMNVSTLELGDSALYLCASSLETDTQYFGPGTRLTVL.

The table lists this clonotype with many counts. This rearrangement joins TRBV5-1 to TRBJ2-7, with a possible D match to TRBD1 (5 bases). V lost 4 bases and J lost 2, with 13 bases in between. This CDR3 is built from 14 residues. Germline values: CDR1 SGHRS, CDR2 YFSETQ. The CDR3 nucleotides read TGCGCCAGCAGCCTGACAGCGAACGCCTACGAGCAGTACTTC. Translation: CASSLTANAYEQYF.

This clonotype came up a few times. The gene calls are TRBV2 and TRBJ2-3; the D gene is possibly TRBD2 (5 bases). V was trimmed by 9 bases and J by 2 bases, leaving 15 bases between them. Germline V gene data show CDR1 as SNHLY and CDR2 as FYNNEI. CDR3 size: 14 residues. CDR3 bases: TGTGCCAGTACTATCCGGGGATTCACAGATACGCAGTATTTT. This gives the protein CASTIRGFTDTQYF.

This clonotype was picked up a small number of times. The chain has TRBV7-9 and TRBJ2-1; the D gene is possibly TRBD2 (7 bases). The CDR3 sequence is 19 residues long. Trimming stripped 6 bases from V and 2 bases from J, with 26 bases between. CDR1 is SEHNR and CDR2 is FQNEAQ in the germline V gene (reference sequence). DNA for the CDR3: TGTGCCAGCAGTCTAAGACCGTTTAGCGGAGGGGGGGCCTACAATGAGCAGTTCTTC. Its protein product is CASSLRPFSGGGAYNEQFF.

This clonotype has a handful of counts. This rearrangement joins TRBV7-9 to TRBJ1-1, with D unresolved. Germline V lookup: CDR1 SEHNR, CDR2 FQNEAQ (reference sequence). The ends were cut back, 8 bases at V and 8 bases at J, with 21 bases in the middle. CDR3 length: 14 amino acids. The CDR3 loop reads CASSGRTAAPEAFF. In DNA, the CDR3 is TGTGCCAGCTCCGGCAGGACGGCCGCTCCCGAAGCTTTCTTT.

This clonotype was picked up a small number of times. V gene TRBV15 combines with J gene TRBJ2-3; possibly TRBD1 or TRBD2 for D (5 bases each). Trimming shortened V by 0 bases and J by 12 bases, and 13 bases separated the two germline ends. Germline CDR1 is LNHNV and CDR2 is YYDKDF (reference sequence). The CDR3 is 13 residues long. Written as DNA, the CDR3 is TGTGCCACCAGCAGAGATCCCTCGGGACCTCAGTATTTT. Residues: CATSRDPSGPQYF. Together with reference TRBV15 and TRBJ2-3, the CDR3 gives the full variable domain: DAMVIQNPRYQVTQFGKPVTLSCSQTLNHNVMYWYQQKSSQAPKLLFHYYDKDFNNEADTPDNFQSRRPNTSFCFLDIRSPGLGDTAMYLCATSRDPSGPQYFGPGTRLTVL.